This T cell receptor beta chain was recovered during a study of vaccination and CD4 T cells after COVID-19. An Oncomine TCR Beta short-read assay was used to sequence the DNA from cultured CD4+ T cells. TCRdb called the PCR reads again in MiXCR, with one record for every CDR3 protein. The sample yields thousands of distinct CDR3 sequences, about 27% seen once. Note on this clonotype: What it recognizes is unknown.

Treatment of the sample: approximately nine-day PBMC culture with coronavirus spike peptide pools or control peptides (ViraFEST assay). The unexposed donor gave CD4+ T cells before the COVID-19 pandemic (2011-2018). The germline V and J ends were trimmed by 6 bases and 2 bases, with 8 bases remaining between them. The germline gives CDR1 MNHNS, CDR2 SASEGT. The CDR3 has 13 residues. The TCR was taken from a human donor in good health. This chain joins TRBV6-1 and TRBJ1-5; possibly TRBD1 for D (5 bases). The sequencing input was CD4+ T cells from blood, cultured in vitro. The CDR3 spells CASRPQGNQPQHF. CDR3 nucleotide sequence: TGTGCCAGCAGACCACAGGGCAATCAGCCCCAGCATTTT.